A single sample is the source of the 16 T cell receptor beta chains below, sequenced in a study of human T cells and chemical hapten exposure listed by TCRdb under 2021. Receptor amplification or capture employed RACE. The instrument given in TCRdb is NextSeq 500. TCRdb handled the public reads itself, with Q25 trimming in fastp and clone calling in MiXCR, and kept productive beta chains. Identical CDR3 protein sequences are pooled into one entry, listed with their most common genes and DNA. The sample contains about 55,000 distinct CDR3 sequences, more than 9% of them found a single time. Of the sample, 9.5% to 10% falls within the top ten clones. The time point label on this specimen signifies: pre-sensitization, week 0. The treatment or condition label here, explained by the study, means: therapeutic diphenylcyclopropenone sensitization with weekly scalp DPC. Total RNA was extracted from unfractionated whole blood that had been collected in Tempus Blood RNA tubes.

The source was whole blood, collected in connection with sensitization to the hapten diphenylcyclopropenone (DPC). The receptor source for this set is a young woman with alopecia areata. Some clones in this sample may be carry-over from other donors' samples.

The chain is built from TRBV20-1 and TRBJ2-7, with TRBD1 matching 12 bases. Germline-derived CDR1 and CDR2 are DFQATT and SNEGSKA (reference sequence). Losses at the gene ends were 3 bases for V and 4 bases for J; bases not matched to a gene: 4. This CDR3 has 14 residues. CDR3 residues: CSASGTGGFYEQYF. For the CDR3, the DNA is TGCAGTGCTAGCGGGACAGGGGGCTTTTACGAGCAGTACTTC.

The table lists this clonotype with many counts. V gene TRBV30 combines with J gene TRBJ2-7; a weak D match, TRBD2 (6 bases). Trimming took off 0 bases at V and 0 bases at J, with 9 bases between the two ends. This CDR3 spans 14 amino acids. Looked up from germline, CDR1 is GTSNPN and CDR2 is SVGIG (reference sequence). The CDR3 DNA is TGTGCCTGGAGTGTACTCGGGAGCTCCTACGAGCAGTACTTC. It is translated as CAWSVLGSSYEQYF.

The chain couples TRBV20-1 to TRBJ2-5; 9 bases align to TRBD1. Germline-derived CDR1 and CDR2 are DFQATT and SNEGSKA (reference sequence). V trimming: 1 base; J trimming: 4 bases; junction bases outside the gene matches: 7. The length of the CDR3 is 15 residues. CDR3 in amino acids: CSARGGGQGRETQYF. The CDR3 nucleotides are TGCAGTGCTAGAGGTGGCGGACAGGGGAGAGAGACCCAGTACTTC.

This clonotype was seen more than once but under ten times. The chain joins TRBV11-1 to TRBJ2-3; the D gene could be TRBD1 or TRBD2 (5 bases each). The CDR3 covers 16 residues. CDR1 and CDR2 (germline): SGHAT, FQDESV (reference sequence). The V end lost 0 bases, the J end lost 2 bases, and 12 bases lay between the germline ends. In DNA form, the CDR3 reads TGTGCCAGCAGCTTAGCGAGGGCAGGGATCACAGATACGCAGTATTTT. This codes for CASSLARAGITDTQYF.

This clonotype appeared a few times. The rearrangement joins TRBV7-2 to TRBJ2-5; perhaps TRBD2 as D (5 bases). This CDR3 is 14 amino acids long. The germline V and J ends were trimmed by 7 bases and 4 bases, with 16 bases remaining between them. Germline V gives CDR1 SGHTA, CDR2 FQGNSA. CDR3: CASTPLGVRETQYF. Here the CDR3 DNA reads TGTGCCAGCACACCCCTCGGGGTTCGAGAGACCCAGTACTTC.

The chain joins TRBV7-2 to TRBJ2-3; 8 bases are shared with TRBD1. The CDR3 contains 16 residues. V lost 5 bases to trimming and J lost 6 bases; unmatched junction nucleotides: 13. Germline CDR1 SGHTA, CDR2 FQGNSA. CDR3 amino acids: CASSQGAGQGSDTQYF. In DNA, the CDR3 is TGTGCCAGCAGCCAGGGGGCAGGTCAGGGGTCCGATACGCAGTATTTT. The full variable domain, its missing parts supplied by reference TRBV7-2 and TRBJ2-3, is GAGVSQSPSNKVTEKGKDVELRCDPISGHTALYWYRQSLGQGLEFLIYFQGNSAPDKSGLPSDRFSAERTGGSVSTLTIQRTQQEDSAVYLCASSQGAGQGSDTQYFGPGTRLTVL.

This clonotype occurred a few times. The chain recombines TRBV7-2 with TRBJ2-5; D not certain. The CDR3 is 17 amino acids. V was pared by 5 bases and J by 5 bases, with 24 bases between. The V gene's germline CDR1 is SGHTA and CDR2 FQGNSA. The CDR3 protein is CASSPSSTLGKSETQYF. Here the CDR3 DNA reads TGTGCCAGCAGCCCCTCCTCCACTCTGGGAAAAAGTGAGACCCAGTACTTC.

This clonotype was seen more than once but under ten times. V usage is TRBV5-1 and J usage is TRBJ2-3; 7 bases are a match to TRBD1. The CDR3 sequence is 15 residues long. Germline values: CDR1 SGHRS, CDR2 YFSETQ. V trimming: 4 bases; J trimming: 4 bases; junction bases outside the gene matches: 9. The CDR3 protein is CASSTRQGCPDTQYF. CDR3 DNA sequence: TGCGCCAGCAGCACCAGACAGGGCTGCCCAGATACGCAGTATTTT.

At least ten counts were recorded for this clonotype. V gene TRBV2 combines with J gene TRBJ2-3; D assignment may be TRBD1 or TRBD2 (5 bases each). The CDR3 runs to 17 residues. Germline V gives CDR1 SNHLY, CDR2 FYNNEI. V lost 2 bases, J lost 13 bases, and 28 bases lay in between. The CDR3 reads CASSEYPGFPGEIQKYF. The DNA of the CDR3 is TGTGCCAGCAGTGAATACCCAGGGTTTCCCGGGGAAATTCAGAAGTATTTT.

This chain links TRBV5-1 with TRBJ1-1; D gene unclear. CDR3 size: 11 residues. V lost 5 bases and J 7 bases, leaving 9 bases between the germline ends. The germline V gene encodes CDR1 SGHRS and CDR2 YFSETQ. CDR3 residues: CASRFDGEAFF. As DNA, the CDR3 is TGCGCCAGCAGGTTTGACGGTGAAGCTTTCTTT.

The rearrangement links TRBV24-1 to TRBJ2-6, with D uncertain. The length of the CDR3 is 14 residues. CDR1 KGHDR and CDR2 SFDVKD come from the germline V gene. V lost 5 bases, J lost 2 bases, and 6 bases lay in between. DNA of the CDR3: TGTGCCACCAGTGGTGATCCTGGGGCCAACGTCCTGACTTTC. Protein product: CATSGDPGANVLTF.

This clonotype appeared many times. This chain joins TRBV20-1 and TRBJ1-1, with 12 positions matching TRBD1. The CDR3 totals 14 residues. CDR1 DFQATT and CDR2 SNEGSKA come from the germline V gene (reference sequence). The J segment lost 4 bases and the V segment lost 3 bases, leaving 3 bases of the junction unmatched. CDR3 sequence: CSASRDRGPTEAFF. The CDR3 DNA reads TGCAGTGCTAGCCGGGACAGGGGGCCCACTGAAGCTTTCTTT.

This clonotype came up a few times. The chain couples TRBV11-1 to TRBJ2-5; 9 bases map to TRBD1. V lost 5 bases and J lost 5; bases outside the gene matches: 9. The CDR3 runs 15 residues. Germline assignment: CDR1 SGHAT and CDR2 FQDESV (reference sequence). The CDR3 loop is CASSPGTGRSETQYF. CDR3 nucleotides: TGTGCCAGCAGCCCCGGGACAGGGAGGAGTGAGACCCAGTACTTC.

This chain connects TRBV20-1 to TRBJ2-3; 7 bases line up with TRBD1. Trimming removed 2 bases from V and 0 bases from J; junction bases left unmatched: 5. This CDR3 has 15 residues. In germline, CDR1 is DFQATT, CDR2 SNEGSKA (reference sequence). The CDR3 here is CSARPLQGSTDTQYF. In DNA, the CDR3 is TGCAGTGCTAGACCTCTACAGGGGAGCACAGATACGCAGTATTTT.

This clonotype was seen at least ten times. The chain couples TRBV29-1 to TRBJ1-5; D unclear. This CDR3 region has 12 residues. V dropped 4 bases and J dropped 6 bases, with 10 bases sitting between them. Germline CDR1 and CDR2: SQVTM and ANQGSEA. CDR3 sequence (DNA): TGCAGCGTTGTAGAAGGTGGTCAGCCCCAGCATTTT. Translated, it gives CSVVEGGQPQHF.

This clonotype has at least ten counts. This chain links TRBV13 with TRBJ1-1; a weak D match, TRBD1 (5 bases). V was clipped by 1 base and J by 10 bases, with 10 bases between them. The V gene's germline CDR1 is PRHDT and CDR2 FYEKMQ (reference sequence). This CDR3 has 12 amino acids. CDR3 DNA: TGTGCCAGCAGCTTAGAAGGGAGGGGAGCTTTCTTT. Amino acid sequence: CASSLEGRGAFF.